The following is a T cell receptor (beta chain) sequence with its context. The V gene lost 6 bases and the J gene lost 5 bases, with 14 bases spanning the gap. The germline V gene has CDR1 SGHAT and CDR2 FQNNGV. The length of the CDR3 is 13 residues. The data derive from a study of blood T cell repertoires in COVID-19. This table comes from immunoSEQ multiplex PCR, and its TCRdb copy is limited to in-frame clones, with some not included. This repertoire shows hundreds of thousands of clones, about 85% found once; its top ten account for about an eighth. This sequence joins TRBV11-2 and TRBJ2-7, with D possibly TRBD2 on 6 matching bases. Specimen: peripheral blood. The TCR originated in a human donor in a cohort sampled during active COVID-19. CDR3 DNA sequence: TGTGCCAGCAGGAGGCCCGGGGAGGACGAGCAGTACTTC. This encodes CASRRPGEDEQYF.